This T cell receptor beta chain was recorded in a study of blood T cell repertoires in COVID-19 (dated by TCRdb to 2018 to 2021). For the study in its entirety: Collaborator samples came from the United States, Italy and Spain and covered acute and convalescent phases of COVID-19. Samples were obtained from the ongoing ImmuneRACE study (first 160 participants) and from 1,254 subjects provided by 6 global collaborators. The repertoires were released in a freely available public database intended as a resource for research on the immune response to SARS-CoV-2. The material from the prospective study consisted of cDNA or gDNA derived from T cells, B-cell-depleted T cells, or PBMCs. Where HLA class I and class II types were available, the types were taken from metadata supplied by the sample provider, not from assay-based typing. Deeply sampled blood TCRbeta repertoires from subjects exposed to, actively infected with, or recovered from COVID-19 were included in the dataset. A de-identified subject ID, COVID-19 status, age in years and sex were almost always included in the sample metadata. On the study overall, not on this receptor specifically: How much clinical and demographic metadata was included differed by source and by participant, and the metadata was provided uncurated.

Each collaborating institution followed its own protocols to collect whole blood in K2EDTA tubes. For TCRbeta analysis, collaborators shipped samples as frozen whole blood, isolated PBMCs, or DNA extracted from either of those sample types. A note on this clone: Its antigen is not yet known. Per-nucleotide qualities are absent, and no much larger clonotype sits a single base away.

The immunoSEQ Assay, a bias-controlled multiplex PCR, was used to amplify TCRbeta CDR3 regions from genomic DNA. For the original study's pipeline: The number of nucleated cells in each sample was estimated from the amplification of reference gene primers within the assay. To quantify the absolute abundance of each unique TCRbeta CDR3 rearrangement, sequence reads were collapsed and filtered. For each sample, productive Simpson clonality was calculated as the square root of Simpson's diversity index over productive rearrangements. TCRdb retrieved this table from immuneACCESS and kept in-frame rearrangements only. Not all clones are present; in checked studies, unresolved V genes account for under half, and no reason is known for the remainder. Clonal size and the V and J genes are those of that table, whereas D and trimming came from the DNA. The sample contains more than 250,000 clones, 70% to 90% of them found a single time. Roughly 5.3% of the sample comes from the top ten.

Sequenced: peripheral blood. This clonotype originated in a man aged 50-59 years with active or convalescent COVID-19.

The CDR3 is CASSSHGGLEQFF. Here is the DNA: TGTGCCAGCAGCTCCCACGGGGGACTGGAGCAGTTCTTC. The rearrangement joined TRBV7-6 to TRBJ2-1; a weak D assignment points to TRBD2 (6 bases agree). The V and J ends are trimmed by 4 bases and 10 bases, leaving 14 bases between them. According to the germline V gene, CDR1 reads SGHVS and CDR2 reads FNYEAQ. From the cysteine up to the phenylalanine, the CDR3 has a length of 13 residues. Just the 39-base CDR3 DNA is kept, in frame starting at base 1.